The 9 T cell receptor beta chains below come from one sample, sequenced in a study of shared clonotypes between healthy human individuals. Selected positively for CCR7 and CD45RO-negative, naive CD8 cells excluded terminally differentiated effector memory CD45RA+ cells. This table comes from immunoSEQ multiplex PCR, and its TCRdb copy is limited to in-frame clones, with some not included. The sample has around 2,100,000 clones; about 95% are singletons. Material: naive CD8+ T cells sorted from blood. Receptors were obtained from a man between 18 and 35 years old in good health.

This clone has only one observation. The V call is TRBV5-5, the J call TRBJ2-7, with D unclear. Germline V gene lookup returns CDR1 SGHKS and CDR2 YYEKEE (reference sequence). V lost 0 bases and J lost 0, with 10 bases in between. CDR3 length: 15 residues. CDR3 nucleotides: TGTGCCAGCAGCTTGGATCCGGGTCTCTCCTACGAGCAGTACTTC. This encodes CASSLDPGLSYEQYF.

This chain joins TRBV28 and TRBJ2-3, with D possibly matching TRBD2 (5 bases). The germline V gene has CDR1 MDHEN and CDR2 SYDVKM. The CDR3 runs 15 residues. V was pared by 5 bases and J by 0 bases, with 12 bases between. The CDR3 DNA is TGTGCCAGCAGTGACTACCCGGATAGCACAGATACGCAGTATTTT. This sequence encodes CASSDYPDSTDTQYF. Full variable domain (remainder filled in from reference TRBV28 and TRBJ2-3): DVKVTQSSRYLVKRTGEKVFLECVQDMDHENMFWYRQDPGLGLRLIYFSYDVKMKEKGDIPEGYSVSREKKERFSLILESASTNQTSMYLCASSDYPDSTDTQYFGPGTRLTVL.

The chain is built from TRBV28 and TRBJ1-1; the D is unclear. CDR1 and CDR2 from the germline V gene are MDHEN and SYDVKM. Trimming removed 1 base at V and 1 base at J, with 7 bases between. There are 14 residues in the CDR3. The CDR3 nucleotides are TGTGCCAGCAGTTTATTCCCAGGGAACACTGAAGCTTTCTTT. Amino acids: CASSLFPGNTEAFF. The full variable domain, in which reference TRBV28 and TRBJ1-1 provide the parts outside the CDR3, is DVKVTQSSRYLVKRTGEKVFLECVQDMDHENMFWYRQDPGLGLRLIYFSYDVKMKEKGDIPEGYSVSREKKERFSLILESASTNQTSMYLCASSLFPGNTEAFFGQGTRLTVV.

This chain connects TRBV27 to TRBJ2-1, with no clear D. Trimming stripped 6 bases from V and 3 bases from J, with 9 bases between. CDR1 is MNHEY and CDR2 is SMNVEV in the germline V gene (reference sequence). The CDR3 sequence is 13 residues long. CDR3 bases: TGTGCCAGCAGCCCCGATTTCTACAATGAGCAGTTCTTC. Translated: CASSPDFYNEQFF.

In regard to this clone: The sample carries other DNA sequences with the same CDR3. The chain joins TRBV4-2 to TRBJ2-5, with TRBD2 matching 7 bases. Germline CDR1 LGHNA, CDR2 YNFKEQ. V lost 1 base and J lost 2; bases outside the gene matches: 1. The CDR3 has 14 residues. CDR3 in amino acids: CASSQGGGQETQYF. The CDR3 DNA reads TGTGCCAGCAGCCAAGGGGGGGGGCAAGAGACCCAGTACTTC.

The V and J genes are TRBV2 and TRBJ2-7; the D is unclear. This CDR3 spans 11 amino acids. CDR1 SNHLY and CDR2 FYNNEI come from the germline V gene. Trimming stripped 6 bases from V and 0 bases from J, with 3 bases between. The CDR3 protein is CASRNSYEQYF. CDR3 coding DNA: TGTGCCAGCAGGAACTCCTACGAGCAGTACTTC.

As regards this clone: The same CDR3 also results from other DNA sequences found in this sample. V is TRBV6-1 and J is TRBJ2-7; no firm D call. This CDR3 contains 11 residues. Trimming took off 4 bases at V and 6 bases at J, with 7 bases between the two ends. Looked up from germline, CDR1 is MNHNS and CDR2 is SASEGT. The CDR3 loop reads CASSGVSEQYF. CDR3 nucleotides: TGTGCCAGCAGTGGGGTTTCCGAGCAGTACTTC.

This chain connects TRBV4-1 to TRBJ1-2; TRBD1 agrees at 7 bases. V dropped 0 bases and J dropped 4; count of bases not matched to a gene: 5. This CDR3 comprises 15 residues. Germline V gives CDR1 MGHRA, CDR2 YSYEKL. CDR3 in amino acids: CASSQEGQTAYGYTF. CDR3 DNA: TGCGCCAGCAGCCAAGAGGGACAGACCGCCTATGGCTACACCTTC.

This clone was observed a single time. The CDR3 sequence: CASGAAGGLTGELFF. DNA of the CDR3: TGCGCCAGCGGGGCAGCGGGAGGTCTCACCGGGGAGCTGTTTTTT. V gene TRBV10-1 combines with J gene TRBJ2-2; 9 bases fit TRBD2. In germline, CDR1 is WNHNN, CDR2 SYGVQD (reference sequence). This CDR3 comprises 15 residues. V gave up 8 bases and J gave up 4 bases; unmatched junction bases: 8.